This TCR beta chain originates from a study of response to subunit inactivated influenza vaccine. MiXCR, applied by TCRdb to the RT-PCR reads, yields one record per CDR3 protein. The sample includes hundreds of thousands of distinct CDR3 sequences, 12% of them seen just once. Sequences were derived from non-naive T cells sorted from PBMCs, sampled 14 to 15 days before vaccination. This TCR came from a man in his forties or fifties who received an inactivated influenza vaccine.

The CDR3 bases are TGTGCCAGCAGTCCCACGCCGGGACTAGCGGGAGCCTATGAGCAGTTCTTC. Its protein is CASSPTPGLAGAYEQFF. The chain has TRBV28 and TRBJ2-1, with 14 bases that match TRBD2. Trimming took 5 bases from V and 8 from J; bases not matched to a gene: 11. The CDR3 has 17 residues. Germline V gives CDR1 MDHEN, CDR2 SYDVKM.